These 5 T cell receptor beta chains were sequenced from one sample in a study of cytomegalovirus exposure and HLA in healthy donors. The PCR had 60 Vbeta and 13 Jbeta primers. The assay was immunoSEQ multiplex PCR, and TCRdb's table has in-frame clones only and misses some. The sample has roughly 100,000 clones, about two thirds seen once; the top ten hold 20% to 25%. Sequencing input: PBMCs. The receptors here all came from a woman in her fifties or sixties in good health and CMV-seropositive.

The chain recombines TRBV6-5 with TRBJ1-1; 7 nucleotides agree with TRBD1. The CDR3 length is 15 residues. The trim removed 6 bases at V and 0 bases at J, leaving 7 bases unmatched. The germline V gene has CDR1 MNHEY and CDR2 SVGAGI. The CDR3 loop is CASSLQGGMNTEAFF. CDR3 nucleotide sequence: TGTGCCAGCAGCCTCCAGGGGGGAATGAACACTGAAGCTTTCTTT.

This clone was recorded only once. This chain joins TRBV5-4 and TRBJ1-2; 9 nucleotides agree with TRBD1. Unmatched junction bases numbered 6, after V lost 4 bases and J lost 8 bases. The CDR3 contains 13 residues. CDR1 SGHNT and CDR2 YYREEE come from the germline V gene (reference sequence). This CDR3 is CASSETGGLGYTF. CDR3 nucleotides: TGTGCCAGCAGCGAGACAGGGGGTTTGGGCTACACCTTC.

The rearrangement links TRBV7-8 to TRBJ2-7; D uncertain. Germline assignment: CDR1 SGHVS and CDR2 FQNEAQ. V was trimmed by 4 bases and J by 3 bases, leaving 13 bases between them. The CDR3 is 14 residues long. The CDR3 DNA is TGTGCCAGCAGCTCCCCCTTACTCTTCTACGAGCAGTACTTC. It specifies CASSSPLLFYEQYF.

The V and J genes are TRBV6-6 and TRBJ2-7; 9 nucleotides align to TRBD1. CDR1 is MNHNY, CDR2 SVGAGI, per germline (reference sequence). The CDR3 loop spans 14 amino acids. Trimming at V came to 6 bases and at J to 2 bases, leaving 5 bases not matched to a gene. CDR3 amino acids: CASRSTGGTYEQYF. The CDR3 DNA sequence: TGTGCCAGCAGATCGACAGGGGGAACCTACGAGCAGTACTTC.

The chain uses TRBV4-3 and TRBJ2-7, with D possibly TRBD1 on 6 matching bases. The CDR3 is 14 residues long. Per germline, CDR1 LGHNA and CDR2 YSLEER. The V and J ends lost 0 bases and 2 bases respectively, with 8 bases between them. CDR3 in amino acids: CASSQDRTAYEQYF. The CDR3 DNA follows: TGCGCCAGCAGCCAAGATAGGACAGCCTACGAGCAGTACTTC.